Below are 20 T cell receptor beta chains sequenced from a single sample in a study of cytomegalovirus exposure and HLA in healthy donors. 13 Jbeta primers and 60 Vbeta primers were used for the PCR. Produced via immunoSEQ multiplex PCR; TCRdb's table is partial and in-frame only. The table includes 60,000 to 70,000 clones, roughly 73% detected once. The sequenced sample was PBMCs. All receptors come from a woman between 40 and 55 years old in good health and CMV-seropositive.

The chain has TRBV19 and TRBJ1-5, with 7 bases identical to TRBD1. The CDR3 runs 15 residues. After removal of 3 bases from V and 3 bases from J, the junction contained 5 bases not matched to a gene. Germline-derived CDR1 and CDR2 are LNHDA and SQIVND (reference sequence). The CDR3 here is CASSIRQGDNQPQHF. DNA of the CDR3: TGTGCCAGTAGTATTCGACAGGGTGACAATCAGCCCCAGCATTTT. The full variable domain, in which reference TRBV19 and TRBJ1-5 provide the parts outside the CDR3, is DGGITQSPKYLFRKEGQNVTLSCEQNLNHDAMYWYRQDPGQGLRLIYYSQIVNDFQKGDIAEGYSVSREKKESFPLTVTSAQKNPTAFYLCASSIRQGDNQPQHFGDGTRLSIL.

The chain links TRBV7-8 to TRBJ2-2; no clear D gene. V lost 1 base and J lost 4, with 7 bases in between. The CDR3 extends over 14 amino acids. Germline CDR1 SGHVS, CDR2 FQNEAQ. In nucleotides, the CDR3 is TGTGCCAGCAGCTTAGTGTTGAGCACCGGGGAGCTGTTTTTT. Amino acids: CASSLVLSTGELFF.

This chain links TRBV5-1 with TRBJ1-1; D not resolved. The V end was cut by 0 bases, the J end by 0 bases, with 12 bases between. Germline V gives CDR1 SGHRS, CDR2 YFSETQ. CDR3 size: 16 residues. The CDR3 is CASSLVRGEMNTEAFF. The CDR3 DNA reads TGCGCCAGCAGCTTGGTCCGTGGGGAGATGAACACTGAAGCTTTCTTT.

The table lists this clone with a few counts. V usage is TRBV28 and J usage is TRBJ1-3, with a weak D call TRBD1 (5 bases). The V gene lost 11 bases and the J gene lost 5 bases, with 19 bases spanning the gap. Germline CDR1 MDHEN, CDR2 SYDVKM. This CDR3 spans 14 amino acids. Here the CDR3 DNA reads TGTGCCGTCTCGAGCGGGACCGAGAGAAACACCATATATTTT. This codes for CAVSSGTERNTIYF.

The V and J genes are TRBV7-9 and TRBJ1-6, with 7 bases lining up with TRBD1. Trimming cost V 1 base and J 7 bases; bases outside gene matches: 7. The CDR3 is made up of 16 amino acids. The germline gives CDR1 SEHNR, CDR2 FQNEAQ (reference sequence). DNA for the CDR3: TGTGCCAGCAGCTTAGGCTCCGGGACAGCGAATTCACCCCTCCACTTT. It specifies CASSLGSGTANSPLHF.

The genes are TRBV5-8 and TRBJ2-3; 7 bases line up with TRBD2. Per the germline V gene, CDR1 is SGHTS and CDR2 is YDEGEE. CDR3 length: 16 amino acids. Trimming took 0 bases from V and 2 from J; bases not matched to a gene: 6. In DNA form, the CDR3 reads TGTGCCAGCAGCTTGGGGGCTAGCGGATACACAGATACGCAGTATTTT. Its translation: CASSLGASGYTDTQYF.

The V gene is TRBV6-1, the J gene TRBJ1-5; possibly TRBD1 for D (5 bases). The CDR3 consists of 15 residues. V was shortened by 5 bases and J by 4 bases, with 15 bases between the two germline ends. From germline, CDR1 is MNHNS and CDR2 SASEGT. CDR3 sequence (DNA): TGTGCCAGCAGTCCTTTCGGGGGGGTGAATCAGCCCCAGCATTTT. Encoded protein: CASSPFGGVNQPQHF.

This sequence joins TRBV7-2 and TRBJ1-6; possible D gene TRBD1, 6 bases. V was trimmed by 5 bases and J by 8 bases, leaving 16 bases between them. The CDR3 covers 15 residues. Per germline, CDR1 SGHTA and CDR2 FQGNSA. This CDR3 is CASSLRGGSDSPLHF. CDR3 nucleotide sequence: TGTGCCAGCAGCCTAAGGGGGGGCTCTGATTCACCCCTCCACTTT.

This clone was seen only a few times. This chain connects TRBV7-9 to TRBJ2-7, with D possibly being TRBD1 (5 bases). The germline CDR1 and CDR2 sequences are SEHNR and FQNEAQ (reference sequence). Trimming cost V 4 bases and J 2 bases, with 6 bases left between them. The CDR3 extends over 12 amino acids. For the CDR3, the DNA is TGTGCCAGCAGCTGGACAACCTACGAGCAGTACTTC. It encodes CASSWTTYEQYF.

CDR3 DNA sequence: TGTGCCAGCAGGGGGCAGGGGACGAGTGAAGCTTTCTTT. Its protein is CASRGQGTSEAFF. The rearrangement uses TRBV2 and TRBJ1-1; D is perhaps TRBD1 (6 bases). V was pared by 6 bases and J by 7 bases, with 15 bases between. The length of the CDR3 is 13 residues. Germline CDR1 and CDR2: SNHLY and FYNNEI.

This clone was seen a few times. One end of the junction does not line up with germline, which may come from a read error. CDR3 sequence: CSSSFGSAYNSYEQYF. CDR3 coding DNA: TGTTCCAGCAGCTTTGGGAGCGCCTATAACTCCTACGAGCAGTACTTC. V gene TRBV7-9 combines with J gene TRBJ2-7; D is possibly TRBD2 (5 bases). Germline V gene sequence: CDR1 SEHNR, CDR2 FQNEAQ (reference sequence). The CDR3 is made up of 16 amino acids.

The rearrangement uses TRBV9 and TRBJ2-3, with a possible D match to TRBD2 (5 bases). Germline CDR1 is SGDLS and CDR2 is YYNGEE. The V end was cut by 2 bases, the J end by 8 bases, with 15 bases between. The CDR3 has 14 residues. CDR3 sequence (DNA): TGTGCCAGCAGCGTGGCTGGACTTACTACTACGCAGTATTTT. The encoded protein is CASSVAGLTTTQYF.

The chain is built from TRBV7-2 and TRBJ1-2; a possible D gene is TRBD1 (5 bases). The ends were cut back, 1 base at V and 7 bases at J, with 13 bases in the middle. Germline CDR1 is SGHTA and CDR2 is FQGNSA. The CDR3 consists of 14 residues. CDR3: CASSLGGGSGGYTF. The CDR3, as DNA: TGTGCCAGCAGCTTAGGGGGGGGTTCGGGTGGCTACACCTTC.

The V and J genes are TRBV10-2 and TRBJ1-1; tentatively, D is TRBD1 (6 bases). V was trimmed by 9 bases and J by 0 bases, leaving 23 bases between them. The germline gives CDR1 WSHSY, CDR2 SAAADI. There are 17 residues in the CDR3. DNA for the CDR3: TGCGCCAGTCAATCTTCCCGGGGGGGCAGGCTGAACACTGAAGCTTTCTTT. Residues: CASQSSRGGRLNTEAFF.

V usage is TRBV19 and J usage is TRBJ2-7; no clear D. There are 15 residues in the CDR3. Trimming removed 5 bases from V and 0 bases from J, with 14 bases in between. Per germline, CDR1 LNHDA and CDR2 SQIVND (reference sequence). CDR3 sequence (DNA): TGTGCCAGTAGTCCCCGGGTCCTCCCCTCCTACGAGCAGTACTTC. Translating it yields CASSPRVLPSYEQYF.

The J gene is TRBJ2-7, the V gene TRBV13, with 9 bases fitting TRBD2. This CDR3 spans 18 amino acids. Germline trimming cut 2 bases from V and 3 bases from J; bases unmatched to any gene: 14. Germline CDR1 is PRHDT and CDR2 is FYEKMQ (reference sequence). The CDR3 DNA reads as TGTGCCAGCAGCTTATCCGTAGGGGCGGGGGGGTCCCGCTACGAGCAGTACTTC. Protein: CASSLSVGAGGSRYEQYF.

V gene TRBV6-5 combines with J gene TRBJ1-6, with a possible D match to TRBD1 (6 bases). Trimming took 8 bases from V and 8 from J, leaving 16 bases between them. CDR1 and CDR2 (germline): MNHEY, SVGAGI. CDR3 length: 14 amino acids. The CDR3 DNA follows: TGTGCCAGCTCCTACGGGACATACGATTCACCCCTCCACTTT. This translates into CASSYGTYDSPLHF.

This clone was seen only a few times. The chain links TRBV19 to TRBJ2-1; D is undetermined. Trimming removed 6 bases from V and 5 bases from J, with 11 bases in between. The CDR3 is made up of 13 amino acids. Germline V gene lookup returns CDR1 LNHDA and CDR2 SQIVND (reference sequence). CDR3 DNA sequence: TGTGCCAGTAGATCCACCGCGGACAATGAGCAGTTCTTC. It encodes CASRSTADNEQFF.

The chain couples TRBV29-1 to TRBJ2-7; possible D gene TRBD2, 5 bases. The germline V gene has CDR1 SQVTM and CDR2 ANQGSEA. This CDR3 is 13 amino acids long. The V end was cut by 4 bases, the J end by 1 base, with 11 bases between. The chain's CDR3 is CSVGGRSSYEQYF. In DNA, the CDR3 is TGCAGCGTTGGAGGGCGGTCGTCCTACGAGCAGTACTTC.

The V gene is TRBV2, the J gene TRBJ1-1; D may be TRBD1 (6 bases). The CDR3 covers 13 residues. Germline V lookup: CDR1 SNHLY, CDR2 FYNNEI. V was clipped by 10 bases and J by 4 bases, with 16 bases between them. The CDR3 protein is CAISGVSGTEAFF. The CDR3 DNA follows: TGTGCCATATCAGGGGTAAGCGGCACTGAAGCTTTCTTT.